One and the same sample provided the 10 T cell receptor beta chains below, sequenced in a study of naive and memory T cell subsets. The beta constant-region primer was an equimolar mix of two oligonucleotides covering TRBC1 and TRBC2. Ligated cDNA was amplified by four rounds of PCR with nested alpha and beta constant-region primers and SP2. TCRdb independently ran MiXCR on the UMI-ligation and nested PCR reads; one entry per CDR3 protein. This table holds 85,000 or so distinct CDR3 sequences, 9% found once. The sequencing input was naive CD8+ T cells from blood. These receptors all come from a human donor in good health.

This clonotype was detected ten times or more. The chain links TRBV7-2 to TRBJ2-2; TRBD1 aligns across 11 bases. With 4 bases clipped from V and 4 bases from J, the junction kept 2 bases outside the gene matches. From germline, CDR1 is SGHTA and CDR2 FQGNSA. This CDR3 is 15 amino acids long. The chain's CDR3 is CASSSDRGPTGELFF. DNA for the CDR3: TGTGCCAGCAGCTCGGACAGGGGGCCCACCGGGGAGCTGTTTTTT. Drawing the rest from reference TRBV7-2 and TRBJ2-2, the complete variable domain is GAGVSQSPSNKVTEKGKDVELRCDPISGHTALYWYRQSLGQGLEFLIYFQGNSAPDKSGLPSDRFSAERTGGSVSTLTIQRTQQEDSAVYLCASSSDRGPTGELFFGEGSRLTVL.

This clonotype was counted between two and nine times. The chain couples TRBV12-3 or TRBV12-4 to TRBJ2-1; 7 nucleotides agree with TRBD1. Germline trimming cut 4 bases from V and 12 bases from J; bases unmatched to any gene: 3. The CDR3 loop spans 11 amino acids. The CDR3 DNA is TGTGCCAGCAGTTCCGACAGGGCGCAGTTCTTC. It yields the protein CASSSDRAQFF.

This clonotype appeared many times. The chain has TRBV20-1 and TRBJ1-1, with D unclear. This CDR3 is built from 13 residues. Germline V gene sequence: CDR1 DFQATT, CDR2 SNEGSKA (reference sequence). The CDR3 nucleotides are TGCAGGATTCCCACTCGATCGAGCACTGAAGCTTTCTTT. Residues: CRIPTRSSTEAFF.

This clonotype was seen more than once but under ten times. V and J are TRBV29-1 and TRBJ2-7, with a weak D call TRBD2 (5 bases). The CDR3 extends over 11 amino acids. The V gene lost 4 bases and the J gene lost 3 bases, with 7 bases spanning the gap. The V gene's germline CDR1 is SQVTM and CDR2 ANQGSEA. In nucleotides, the CDR3 is TGCAGCGTTGGACGGGGCTACGAGCAGTACTTC. This sequence encodes CSVGRGYEQYF.

This sequence joins TRBV9 and TRBJ2-2; 7 nucleotides align to TRBD1. V shed 0 bases and J 4 bases; nucleotides not matched to a gene: 3. The CDR3 is 15 residues long. Germline CDR1 and CDR2: SGDLS and YYNGEE. The CDR3 region is CASSVAGTATGELFF. The CDR3 nucleotides read TGTGCCAGCAGCGTAGCGGGGACAGCCACCGGGGAGCTGTTTTTT.

This clonotype was recorded at least ten times. J is TRBJ2-4 and V is TRBV4-3, with D unclear. Germline lookup yields CDR1 LGHNA and CDR2 YSLEER. The V end was cut by 1 base, the J end by 6 bases, with 10 bases between. The CDR3 consists of 14 residues. The DNA for the CDR3 is TGCGCCAGCAGCCAAGGGACGAGTGGAAACATTCAGTACTTC. This sequence encodes CASSQGTSGNIQYF.

The table lists this clonotype with many counts. The chain's CDR3 is CSVDDTRTVGATQYF. The CDR3 DNA reads as TGCAGCGTTGACGACACCCGCACCGTTGGAGCAACCCAGTACTTC. The chain couples TRBV29-1 to TRBJ2-5, with unresolved D. The CDR3 covers 15 residues. V dropped 3 bases and J dropped 8 bases, with 22 bases sitting between them. From germline, CDR1 is SQVTM and CDR2 ANQGSEA.

The rearrangement joins TRBV20-1 to TRBJ2-7, with D possibly TRBD2 on 6 matching bases. This CDR3 region has 11 residues. V gave up 0 bases and J gave up 7 bases, with 7 bases separating them. From germline, CDR1 is DFQATT and CDR2 SNEGSKA (reference sequence). CDR3 bases: TGCAGTGCTAGAGATGGGAGGGAGCAGTACTTC. The encoded protein is CSARDGREQYF.

Of note for this clonotype: A much bigger clone sits one base away, suggesting this may be a read error. The rearrangement uses TRBV19 and TRBJ1-5, with no clear D. The J call may be incorrect, as the DNA end agrees better with TRBJ2-3. CDR1 is LNHDA and CDR2 is SQIVND in the germline V gene (reference sequence). The CDR3 has 15 residues. CDR3 residues: CASSTTTISNQPQYF. CDR3 nucleotides: TGTGCCAGTAGTACCACCACTATTAGCAATCAGCCCCAGTATTTT.

The chain employs TRBV24-1 and TRBJ2-3; TRBD1 matches at 11 bases. The J segment lost 5 bases and the V segment lost 4 bases, leaving 7 bases of the junction unmatched. The CDR3 extends over 16 amino acids. Germline V lookup: CDR1 KGHDR, CDR2 SFDVKD. CDR3 region: CATSDPDRGRGDTQYF. CDR3 in DNA: TGTGCCACCAGTGACCCGGACAGGGGGCGAGGAGATACGCAGTATTTT.